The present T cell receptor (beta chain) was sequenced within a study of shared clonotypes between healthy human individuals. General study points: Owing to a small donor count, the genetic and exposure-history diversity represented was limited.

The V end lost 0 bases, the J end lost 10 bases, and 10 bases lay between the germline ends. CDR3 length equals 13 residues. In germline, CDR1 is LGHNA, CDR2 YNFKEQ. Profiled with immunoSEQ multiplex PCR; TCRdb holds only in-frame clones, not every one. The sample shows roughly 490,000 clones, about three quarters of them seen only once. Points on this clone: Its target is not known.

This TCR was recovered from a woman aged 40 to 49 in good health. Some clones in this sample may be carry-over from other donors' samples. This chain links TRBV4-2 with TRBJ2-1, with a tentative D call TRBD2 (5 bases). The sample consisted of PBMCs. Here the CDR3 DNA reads TGTGCCAGCAGCCAAGAAAGGCGGAGGGAGCAGTTCTTC. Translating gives CASSQERRREQFF.